This T cell receptor beta chain was found in a study of cytomegalovirus exposure and HLA in healthy donors. On the study more broadly: Earlier sequencing of 150 million to 200 million T cells yielded 95 million to 120 million unique TCR beta sequences.

Germline V gene data show CDR1 as KGHSH and CDR2 as LQKENI. Trimming removed 3 bases from V and 0 bases from J, with 12 bases in between. The CDR3 loop spans 16 amino acids. When sampled, the donors appeared nominally healthy, though they likely had unrecorded immune exposures. PCR used 60 Vbeta primers and 13 Jbeta primers. Using immunoSEQ multiplex PCR, the repertoire was profiled, and TCRdb retains in-frame clones only, with some absent. The table records 85,000 to 110,000 clones, around 61% of them present only once. This sequence was found in a woman aged 50 to 60 in good health and CMV-seronegative. The sequenced sample was PBMCs. J is TRBJ1-3 and V is TRBV18; D may be TRBD1 (5 bases). This CDR3 is CASSPNTGFSGNTIYF. CDR3 nucleotide sequence: TGTGCCAGCTCACCTAATACAGGTTTCTCTGGAAACACCATATATTTT.